These 17 T cell receptor beta chains were all obtained from the same sample, sequenced in a study of patients and donors after allogeneic stem cell transplantation. TCRdb re-called the RT-PCR reads through MiXCR, storing one row per CDR3 protein. The sample includes about 410,000 distinct CDR3 sequences, 16% seen only once; the top ten take 7.2%. The sequenced sample consisted of blood, either unsorted or a sorted T cell fraction (not recorded which). These TCRs come from a human donor who was either an allogeneic HSCT recipient or a stem cell or donor lymphocyte infusion donor (not recorded which). It is not recorded whose cells these are; they may come from a transplant donor.

The rearrangement joins TRBV27 to TRBJ2-2; 8 bases fit TRBD1. The CDR3 has 17 residues. Germline CDR1 reads MNHEY; CDR2 reads SMNVEV (reference sequence). Losses at the gene ends were 4 bases for V and 1 base for J; bases not matched to a gene: 8. The DNA of the CDR3 is TGTGCCAGCAGTTCGAGCATCGGGACAGGGAACACCGGGGAGCTGTTTTTT. It yields the protein CASSSSIGTGNTGELFF.

This clonotype has only a few counts. CDR3: CASSSGGGRVDTEAFF. DNA of the CDR3: TGCGCCAGCAGCTCCGGAGGGGGAAGGGTAGACACTGAAGCTTTCTTT. The J gene is TRBJ1-1, the V gene TRBV5-1, with D perhaps TRBD1 (6 bases). Germline values: CDR1 SGHRS, CDR2 YFSETQ. This CDR3 contains 16 residues. V was trimmed by 3 bases and J by 3 bases, leaving 18 bases between them.

The V call is TRBV5-1, the J call TRBJ1-5; D is uncertain. The CDR3 loop spans 16 amino acids. V was cut by 3 bases and J by 5 bases, with 18 bases left in between. Germline values: CDR1 SGHRS, CDR2 YFSETQ. CDR3 bases: TGCGCCAGCAGCTCTAATTGGACGGGCCAGGATCAGCCCCAGCATTTT. It yields the protein CASSSNWTGQDQPQHF.

This clonotype was counted a few times. The V gene is TRBV5-1, the J gene TRBJ2-3; no clear D gene. CDR3 length: 14 amino acids. Looked up from germline, CDR1 is SGHRS and CDR2 is YFSETQ. V shed 6 bases and J shed 4 bases, with 15 bases lying between them. In nucleotides, the CDR3 is TGCGCCAGCATGGGTAGTTTTAAAGCAGATACGCAGTATTTT. Amino acids: CASMGSFKADTQYF. Supplemented by reference TRBV5-1 and TRBJ2-3, the full variable domain reads KAGVTQTPRYLIKTRGQQVTLSCSPISGHRSVSWYQQTPGQGLQFLFEYFSETQRNKGNFPGRFSGRQFSNSRSEMNVSTLELGDSALYLCASMGSFKADTQYFGPGTRLTVL.

The rearrangement joins TRBV6-4 to TRBJ2-2; a possible D gene is TRBD2 (6 bases). The CDR3 covers 18 residues. V was pared by 4 bases and J by 0 bases, with 18 bases between. The germline CDR1 and CDR2 sequences are MRHNA and SNTAGT. The CDR3 nucleotides are TGTGCCAGCAGTGGAGGGGTCTATGGAGGGGCGAACACCGGGGAGCTGTTTTTT. This gives the protein CASSGGVYGGANTGELFF.

This clonotype turned up a few times. This chain links TRBV9 with TRBJ2-1; D unresolved. The CDR3 loop spans 13 amino acids. Germline-derived CDR1 and CDR2 are SGDLS and YYNGEE. V gave up 3 bases and J gave up 8 bases, with 12 bases separating them. CDR3 protein: CASSAGVLDEQFF. DNA of the CDR3: TGTGCCAGCAGCGCCGGAGTGCTAGATGAGCAGTTCTTC.

The V call is TRBV7-7, the J call TRBJ2-3, with D possibly being TRBD1 (6 bases). Trimming stripped 5 bases from V and 0 bases from J, with 12 bases between. CDR1 is SSHAT and CDR2 is FNYEAQ in the germline V gene (reference sequence). The CDR3 consists of 15 residues. This CDR3 is CASSLGQRSTDTQYF. The CDR3 region has the DNA TGTGCCAGCAGCCTCGGACAGAGGAGCACAGATACGCAGTATTTT.

This clonotype was recorded only once. The rearrangement uses TRBV7-9 and TRBJ1-5; TRBD1 matches 10 bases. Losses at the gene ends were 5 bases for V and 3 bases for J; bases not matched to a gene: 7. The germline gives CDR1 SEHNR, CDR2 FQNEAQ (reference sequence). The CDR3 runs 16 residues. CDR3 sequence (DNA): TGTGCCAGCAGCGTAGGGACAGGGGCGTACAATCAGCCCCAGCATTTT. It is translated as CASSVGTGAYNQPQHF. Based on the CDR3 plus reference TRBV7-9 and TRBJ1-5, the full variable domain is DTGVSQNPRHKITKRGQNVTFRCDPISEHNRLYWYRQTLGQGPEFLTYFQNEAQLEKSRLLSDRFSAERPKGSFSTLEIQRTEQGDSAMYLCASSVGTGAYNQPQHFGDGTRLSIL.

This clonotype has a count of ten or more. The gene calls are TRBV5-1 and TRBJ2-3; no definite D call. V gave up 2 bases and J gave up 10 bases, with 8 bases separating them. Germline values: CDR1 SGHRS, CDR2 YFSETQ. This CDR3 contains 11 residues. The CDR3 loop reads CASSFKPPQYF. The DNA for the CDR3 is TGCGCCAGCAGCTTTAAGCCCCCGCAGTATTTT.

V is TRBV2 and J is TRBJ2-2; 11 bases map to TRBD2. Germline CDR1 and CDR2: SNHLY and FYNNEI. CDR3 length equals 17 residues. J gave up 4 bases and V 0 bases, and 4 bases lay outside the gene matches. Written as DNA, the CDR3 is TGTGCCAGCAGTGAAGCAACTAGCGGGAGTGTCACCGGGGAGCTGTTTTTT. As protein: CASSEATSGSVTGELFF.

This clonotype was recorded at least ten times. The V and J genes are TRBV5-1 and TRBJ2-1; 13 bases fit TRBD2. The CDR3 has 14 amino acids. In germline, CDR1 is SGHRS, CDR2 YFSETQ. V lost 2 bases, J lost 8 bases, and 1 base stayed unmatched. CDR3 coding DNA: TGCGCCAGCAGCTTAACTAGCGGGAGGGATGAGCAGTTCTTC. Translated: CASSLTSGRDEQFF.

This clonotype was observed a few times. The chain joins TRBV20-1 to TRBJ2-5, with TRBD2 identical over 10 bases. The V and J ends lost 6 bases and 4 bases, in that order; junction bases with no gene match: 5. Germline assignment: CDR1 DFQATT and CDR2 SNEGSKA (reference sequence). This CDR3 spans 13 amino acids. CDR3 in DNA: TGCAGTGCGGCCAGCGGGGGGGGAGAGACCCAGTACTTC. Its translation is CSAASGGGETQYF.

The V call is TRBV2, the J call TRBJ2-7, with 7 bases fitting TRBD1. CDR1 and CDR2 (germline): SNHLY, FYNNEI. The CDR3 extends over 14 amino acids. V was clipped by 3 bases and J by 2 bases; unmatched bases: 4. CDR3 in DNA: TGTGCCAGCAGTGACGAGGGGGCGACCTACGAGCAGTACTTC. It yields the protein CASSDEGATYEQYF.

This clonotype was counted many times. The chain combines TRBV11-2 with TRBJ2-1; a weak D match, TRBD1 (6 bases). The germline V gene encodes CDR1 SGHAT and CDR2 FQNNGV. This CDR3 comprises 17 residues. Trimming took off 5 bases at V and 4 bases at J, with 21 bases between the two ends. This CDR3 is CASSQRFRTAKYNEQFF. The DNA for the CDR3 is TGTGCCAGCAGCCAAAGGTTCAGGACAGCAAAATACAATGAGCAGTTCTTC.

This clonotype was observed a handful of times. The chain uses TRBV7-9 and TRBJ2-3, with 8 bases fitting TRBD1. CDR3 length equals 14 residues. V shed 3 bases and J 2 bases; nucleotides not matched to a gene: 1. Germline values: CDR1 SEHNR, CDR2 FQNEAQ (reference sequence). The CDR3 DNA is TGTGCCAGCAGCTTGGACAGGGACACAGATACGCAGTATTTT. This encodes CASSLDRDTDTQYF.

This clonotype was detected a few times. The CDR3 DNA reads TGTGCCAGCAGTGCCCCCGGGACAGGGGTATTGATGACTGGCTACACCTTC. It specifies CASSAPGTGVLMTGYTF. V and J are TRBV25-1 and TRBJ1-2; 10 bases fit TRBD1. V shed 4 bases, J shed 7 bases, and the junction held 15 bases outside the gene matches. CDR3 length equals 17 residues. Germline loops: CDR1 MGHDK, CDR2 SYGVNS.

This rearrangement joins TRBV4-1 to TRBJ1-1, with 10 bases lining up with TRBD1. V was pared by 0 bases and J by 2 bases, with 9 bases of the junction left unmatched. Per the germline V gene, CDR1 is MGHRA and CDR2 is YSYEKL. The CDR3 has 18 amino acids. The CDR3 here is CASSQDLKGQGKNTEAFF. The CDR3 nucleotides are TGCGCCAGCAGCCAAGATCTCAAGGGACAGGGGAAAAACACTGAAGCTTTCTTT.